This paragraph reports one T cell receptor beta chain. The data were produced by immunoSEQ multiplex PCR, yet TCRdb's version contains in-frame clones alone and is incomplete. In the table there are over 5,500 clones, over 50% of which are singletons. Germline loops: CDR1 MNHNS, CDR2 SASEGT. CDR3 length: 14 amino acids. The V segment lost 6 bases and the J segment 4 bases; nucleotides outside the gene matches: 7. The data belong to a study of tumor-infiltrating lymphocytes in localized non-small cell lung cancer. The rearrangement links TRBV6-1 to TRBJ2-5; 8 nucleotides match TRBD1. The clonotype was recovered from a human donor with non-small cell lung cancer. Sample: lung tumor tissue. CDR3 DNA: TGTGCCAGCAGCATATCAGGGGGCGGAGAGACCCAGTACTTC. This encodes CASSISGGGETQYF.